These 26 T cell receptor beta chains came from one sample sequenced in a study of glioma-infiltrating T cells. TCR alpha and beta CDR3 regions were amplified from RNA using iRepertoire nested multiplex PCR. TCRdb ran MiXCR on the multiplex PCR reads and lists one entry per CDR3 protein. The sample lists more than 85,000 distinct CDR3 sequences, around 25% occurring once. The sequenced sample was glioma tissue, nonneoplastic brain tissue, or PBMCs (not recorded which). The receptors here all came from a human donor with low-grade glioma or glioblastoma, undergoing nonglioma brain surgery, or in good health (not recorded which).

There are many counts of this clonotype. The CDR3: CATGGIDTQYF. DNA for the CDR3: TGTGCCACCGGAGGAATAGATACGCAGTATTTT. The gene calls are TRBV3-1 and TRBJ2-3, with D maybe TRBD2 (5 bases). Germline CDR1 reads LGHDT; CDR2 reads YNNKEL (reference sequence). Trimming pared 10 bases from V and 5 bases from J, leaving 10 bases between. This CDR3 is 11 amino acids long.

As DNA, the CDR3 is TGTGCCAGTAGTATACCCTCGACAGGGTCCAATGAGCAGTTCTTC. This translates into CASSIPSTGSNEQFF. The genes are TRBV19 and TRBJ2-1; 7 bases fit TRBD1. V was clipped by 2 bases and J by 6 bases; unmatched bases: 7. The germline gives CDR1 LNHDA, CDR2 SQIVND (reference sequence). The CDR3 loop spans 15 amino acids.

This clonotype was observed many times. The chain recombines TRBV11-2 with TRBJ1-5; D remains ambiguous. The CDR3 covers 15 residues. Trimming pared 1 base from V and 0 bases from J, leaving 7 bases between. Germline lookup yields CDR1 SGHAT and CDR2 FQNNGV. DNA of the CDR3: TGTGCCAGCAGCTTAGGGGGTAATAGCAATCAGCCCCAGCATTTT. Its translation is CASSLGGNSNQPQHF.

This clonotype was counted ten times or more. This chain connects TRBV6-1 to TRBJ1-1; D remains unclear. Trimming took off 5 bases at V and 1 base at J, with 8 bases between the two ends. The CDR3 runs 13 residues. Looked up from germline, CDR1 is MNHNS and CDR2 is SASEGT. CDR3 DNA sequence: TGTGCCAGCAGTTCCACTAGGAACACTGAAGCTTTCTTT. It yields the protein CASSSTRNTEAFF.

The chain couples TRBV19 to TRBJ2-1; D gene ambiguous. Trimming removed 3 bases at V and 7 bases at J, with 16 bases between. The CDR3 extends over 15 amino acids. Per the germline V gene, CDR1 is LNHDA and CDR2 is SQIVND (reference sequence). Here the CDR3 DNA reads TGTGCCAGTAGTATCGTCAGTAGTCGTGGGAATGAGCAGTTCTTC. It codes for CASSIVSSRGNEQFF.

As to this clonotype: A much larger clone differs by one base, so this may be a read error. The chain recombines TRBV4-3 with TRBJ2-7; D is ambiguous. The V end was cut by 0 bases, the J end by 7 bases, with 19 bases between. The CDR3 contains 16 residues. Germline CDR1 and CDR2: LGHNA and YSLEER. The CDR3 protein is CASSQDVGGSYNEQYF. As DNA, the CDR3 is TGCGCCAGCAGCCAAGACGTTGGCGGTTCCTACAATGAGCAGTACTTC.

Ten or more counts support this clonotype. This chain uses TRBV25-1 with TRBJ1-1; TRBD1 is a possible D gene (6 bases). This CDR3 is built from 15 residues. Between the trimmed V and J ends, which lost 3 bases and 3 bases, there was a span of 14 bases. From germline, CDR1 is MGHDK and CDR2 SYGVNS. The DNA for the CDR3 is TGTGCCAGCAGTGACCGAAACAGGGCGGACACTGAAGCTTTCTTT. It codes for CASSDRNRADTEAFF.

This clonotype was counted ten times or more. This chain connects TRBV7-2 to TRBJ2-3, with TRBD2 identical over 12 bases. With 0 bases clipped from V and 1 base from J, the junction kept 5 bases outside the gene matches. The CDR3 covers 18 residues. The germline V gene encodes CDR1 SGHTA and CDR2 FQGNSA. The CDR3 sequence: CASSLAPRTSGGTDTQYF. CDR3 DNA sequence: TGTGCCAGCAGCTTAGCTCCTAGGACTAGCGGGGGCACAGATACGCAGTATTTT.

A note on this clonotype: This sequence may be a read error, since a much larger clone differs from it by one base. The CDR3 region has the DNA TGCGCCAGCAGCCAAGGCTCGGGCGCCGGCACCGGGGAGCTGTTTTTT. Encoded protein: CASSQGSGAGTGELFF. The chain joins TRBV4-3 to TRBJ2-2; D gene uncertain. The CDR3 spans 16 residues. V lost 1 base and J lost 4, with 13 bases in between. The germline V gene encodes CDR1 LGHNA and CDR2 YSLEER.

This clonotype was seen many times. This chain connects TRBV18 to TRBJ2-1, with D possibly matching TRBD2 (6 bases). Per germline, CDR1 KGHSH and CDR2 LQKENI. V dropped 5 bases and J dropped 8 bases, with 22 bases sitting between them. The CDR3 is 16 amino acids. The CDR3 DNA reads TGTGCCAGCTCATATTTGCGAGGACTACCCAGCGATGAGCAGTTCTTC. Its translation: CASSYLRGLPSDEQFF.

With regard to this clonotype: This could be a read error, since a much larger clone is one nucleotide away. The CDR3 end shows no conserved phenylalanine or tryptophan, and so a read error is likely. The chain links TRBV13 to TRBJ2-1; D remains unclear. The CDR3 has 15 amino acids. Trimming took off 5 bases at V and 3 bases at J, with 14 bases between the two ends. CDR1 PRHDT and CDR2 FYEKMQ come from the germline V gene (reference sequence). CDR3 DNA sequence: TGTGCCAGCAGCCAAATCGGGCAAATCTACAATGAGCAGTTCTCC. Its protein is CASSQIGQIYNEQFS.

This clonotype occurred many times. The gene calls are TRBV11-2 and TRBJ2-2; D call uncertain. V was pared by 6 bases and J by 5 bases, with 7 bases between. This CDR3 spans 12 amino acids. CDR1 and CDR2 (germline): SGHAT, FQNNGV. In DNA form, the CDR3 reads TGTGCCAGCAGAGGTGGGACCGGGGAGCTGTTTTTT. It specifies CASRGGTGELFF.

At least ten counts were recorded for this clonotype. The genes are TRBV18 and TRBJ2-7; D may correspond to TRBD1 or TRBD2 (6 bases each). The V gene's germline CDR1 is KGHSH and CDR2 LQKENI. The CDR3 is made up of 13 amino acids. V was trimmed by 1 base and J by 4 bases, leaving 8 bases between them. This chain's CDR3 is CASSPQGGYEQYF. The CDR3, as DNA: TGTGCCAGCTCACCACAGGGGGGTTACGAGCAGTACTTC.

The CDR3 region has the DNA TGTGCCAGCAACGCGGGAGGGCCGACTGAGCAGTTCTTC. Translation gives CASNAGGPTEQFF. This rearrangement joins TRBV6-6 to TRBJ2-1; 9 bases match TRBD2. This CDR3 has 13 amino acids. Trimming cost V 7 bases and J 9 bases; bases outside gene matches: 7. Germline CDR1 MNHNY, CDR2 SVGAGI (reference sequence).

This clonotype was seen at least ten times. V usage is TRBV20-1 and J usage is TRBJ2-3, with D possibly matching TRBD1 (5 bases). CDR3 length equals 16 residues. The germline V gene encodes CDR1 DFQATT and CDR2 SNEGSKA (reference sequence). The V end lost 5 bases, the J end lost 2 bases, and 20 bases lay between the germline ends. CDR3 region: CSAPTSQGRATDTQYF. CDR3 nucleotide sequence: TGCAGTGCTCCGACAAGTCAGGGTAGAGCCACAGATACGCAGTATTTT.

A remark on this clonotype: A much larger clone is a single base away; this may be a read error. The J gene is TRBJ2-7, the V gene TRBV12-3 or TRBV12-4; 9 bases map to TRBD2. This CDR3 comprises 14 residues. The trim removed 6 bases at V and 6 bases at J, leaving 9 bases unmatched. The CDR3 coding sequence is TGTGCCAGCAGACCTAGCGGGGTGATCTGCGAGCAGTACTTC. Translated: CASRPSGVICEQYF.

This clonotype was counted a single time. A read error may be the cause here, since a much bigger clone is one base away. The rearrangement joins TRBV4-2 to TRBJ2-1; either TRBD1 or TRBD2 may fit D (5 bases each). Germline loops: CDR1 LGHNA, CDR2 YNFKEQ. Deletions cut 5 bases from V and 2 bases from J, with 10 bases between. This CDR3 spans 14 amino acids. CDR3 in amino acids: CASSTRDPYNEQFF. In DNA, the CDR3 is TGTGCCAGCAGCACCCGGGACCCCTACAATGAGCAGTTCTTC.

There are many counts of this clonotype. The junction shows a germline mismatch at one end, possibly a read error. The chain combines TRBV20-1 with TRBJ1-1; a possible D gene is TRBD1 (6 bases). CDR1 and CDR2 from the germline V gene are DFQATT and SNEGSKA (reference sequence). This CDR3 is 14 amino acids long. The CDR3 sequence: CGALNPGAQAEAFF. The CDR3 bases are TGCGGTGCGCTGAACCCAGGGGCTCAGGCTGAAGCTTTCTTT.

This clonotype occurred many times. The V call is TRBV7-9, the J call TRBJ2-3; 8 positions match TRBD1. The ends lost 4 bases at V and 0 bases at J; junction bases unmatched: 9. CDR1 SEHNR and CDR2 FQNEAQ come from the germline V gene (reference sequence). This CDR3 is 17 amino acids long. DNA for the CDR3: TGTGCCAGCAGCTCCCTCCTGGGACAGGATAGCACAGATACGCAGTATTTT. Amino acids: CASSSLLGQDSTDTQYF.

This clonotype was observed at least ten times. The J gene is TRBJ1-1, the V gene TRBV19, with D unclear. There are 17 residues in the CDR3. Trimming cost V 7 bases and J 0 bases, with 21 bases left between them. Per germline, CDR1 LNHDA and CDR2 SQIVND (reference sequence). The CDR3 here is CASTPAGLMVMNTEAFF. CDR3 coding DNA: TGTGCCAGTACCCCGGCCGGTTTGATGGTTATGAACACTGAAGCTTTCTTT.

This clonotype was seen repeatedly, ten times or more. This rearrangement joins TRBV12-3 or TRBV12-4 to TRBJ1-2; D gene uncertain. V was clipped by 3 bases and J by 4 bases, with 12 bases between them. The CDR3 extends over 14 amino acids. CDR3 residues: CASSFRTPGYGYTF. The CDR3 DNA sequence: TGTGCCAGCAGTTTTAGGACGCCCGGCTATGGCTACACCTTC.

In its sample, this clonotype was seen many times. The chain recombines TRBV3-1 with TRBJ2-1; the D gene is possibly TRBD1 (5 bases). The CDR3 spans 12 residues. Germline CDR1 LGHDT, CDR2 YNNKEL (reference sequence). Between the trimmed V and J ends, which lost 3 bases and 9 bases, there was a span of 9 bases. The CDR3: CASSHRRGEQFF. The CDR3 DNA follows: TGTGCCAGCAGCCACCGAAGGGGTGAGCAGTTCTTC.

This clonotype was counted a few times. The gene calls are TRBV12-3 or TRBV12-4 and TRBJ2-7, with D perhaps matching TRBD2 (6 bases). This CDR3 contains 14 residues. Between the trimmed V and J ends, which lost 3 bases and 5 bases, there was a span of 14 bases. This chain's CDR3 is CASSFSGVGDEQYF. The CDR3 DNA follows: TGTGCCAGCAGTTTCTCGGGGGTAGGCGACGAGCAGTACTTC.

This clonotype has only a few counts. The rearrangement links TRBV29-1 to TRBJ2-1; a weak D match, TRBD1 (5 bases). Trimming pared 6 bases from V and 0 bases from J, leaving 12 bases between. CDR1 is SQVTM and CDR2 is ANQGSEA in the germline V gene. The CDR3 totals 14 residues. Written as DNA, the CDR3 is TGCAGCGTCCTAGGACATCCCTCCTACAATGAGCAGTTCTTC. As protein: CSVLGHPSYNEQFF.

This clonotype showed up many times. The CDR3 sequence is CATSRGTGYNEQFF. CDR3 sequence (DNA): TGTGCCACCAGCAGAGGGACAGGTTACAATGAGCAGTTCTTC. V usage is TRBV15 and J usage is TRBJ2-1; TRBD1 agrees at 7 bases. With 1 base clipped from V and 4 bases from J, the junction kept 1 base outside the gene matches. The length of the CDR3 is 14 residues. The germline V gene encodes CDR1 LNHNV and CDR2 YYDKDF (reference sequence).

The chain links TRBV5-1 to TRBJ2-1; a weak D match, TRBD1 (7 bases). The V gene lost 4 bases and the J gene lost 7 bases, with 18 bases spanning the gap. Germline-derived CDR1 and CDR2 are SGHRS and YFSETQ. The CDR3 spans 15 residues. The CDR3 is CASSPWRGRGNEQFF. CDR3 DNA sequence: TGCGCCAGCAGCCCCTGGAGGGGGCGAGGGAATGAGCAGTTCTTC.